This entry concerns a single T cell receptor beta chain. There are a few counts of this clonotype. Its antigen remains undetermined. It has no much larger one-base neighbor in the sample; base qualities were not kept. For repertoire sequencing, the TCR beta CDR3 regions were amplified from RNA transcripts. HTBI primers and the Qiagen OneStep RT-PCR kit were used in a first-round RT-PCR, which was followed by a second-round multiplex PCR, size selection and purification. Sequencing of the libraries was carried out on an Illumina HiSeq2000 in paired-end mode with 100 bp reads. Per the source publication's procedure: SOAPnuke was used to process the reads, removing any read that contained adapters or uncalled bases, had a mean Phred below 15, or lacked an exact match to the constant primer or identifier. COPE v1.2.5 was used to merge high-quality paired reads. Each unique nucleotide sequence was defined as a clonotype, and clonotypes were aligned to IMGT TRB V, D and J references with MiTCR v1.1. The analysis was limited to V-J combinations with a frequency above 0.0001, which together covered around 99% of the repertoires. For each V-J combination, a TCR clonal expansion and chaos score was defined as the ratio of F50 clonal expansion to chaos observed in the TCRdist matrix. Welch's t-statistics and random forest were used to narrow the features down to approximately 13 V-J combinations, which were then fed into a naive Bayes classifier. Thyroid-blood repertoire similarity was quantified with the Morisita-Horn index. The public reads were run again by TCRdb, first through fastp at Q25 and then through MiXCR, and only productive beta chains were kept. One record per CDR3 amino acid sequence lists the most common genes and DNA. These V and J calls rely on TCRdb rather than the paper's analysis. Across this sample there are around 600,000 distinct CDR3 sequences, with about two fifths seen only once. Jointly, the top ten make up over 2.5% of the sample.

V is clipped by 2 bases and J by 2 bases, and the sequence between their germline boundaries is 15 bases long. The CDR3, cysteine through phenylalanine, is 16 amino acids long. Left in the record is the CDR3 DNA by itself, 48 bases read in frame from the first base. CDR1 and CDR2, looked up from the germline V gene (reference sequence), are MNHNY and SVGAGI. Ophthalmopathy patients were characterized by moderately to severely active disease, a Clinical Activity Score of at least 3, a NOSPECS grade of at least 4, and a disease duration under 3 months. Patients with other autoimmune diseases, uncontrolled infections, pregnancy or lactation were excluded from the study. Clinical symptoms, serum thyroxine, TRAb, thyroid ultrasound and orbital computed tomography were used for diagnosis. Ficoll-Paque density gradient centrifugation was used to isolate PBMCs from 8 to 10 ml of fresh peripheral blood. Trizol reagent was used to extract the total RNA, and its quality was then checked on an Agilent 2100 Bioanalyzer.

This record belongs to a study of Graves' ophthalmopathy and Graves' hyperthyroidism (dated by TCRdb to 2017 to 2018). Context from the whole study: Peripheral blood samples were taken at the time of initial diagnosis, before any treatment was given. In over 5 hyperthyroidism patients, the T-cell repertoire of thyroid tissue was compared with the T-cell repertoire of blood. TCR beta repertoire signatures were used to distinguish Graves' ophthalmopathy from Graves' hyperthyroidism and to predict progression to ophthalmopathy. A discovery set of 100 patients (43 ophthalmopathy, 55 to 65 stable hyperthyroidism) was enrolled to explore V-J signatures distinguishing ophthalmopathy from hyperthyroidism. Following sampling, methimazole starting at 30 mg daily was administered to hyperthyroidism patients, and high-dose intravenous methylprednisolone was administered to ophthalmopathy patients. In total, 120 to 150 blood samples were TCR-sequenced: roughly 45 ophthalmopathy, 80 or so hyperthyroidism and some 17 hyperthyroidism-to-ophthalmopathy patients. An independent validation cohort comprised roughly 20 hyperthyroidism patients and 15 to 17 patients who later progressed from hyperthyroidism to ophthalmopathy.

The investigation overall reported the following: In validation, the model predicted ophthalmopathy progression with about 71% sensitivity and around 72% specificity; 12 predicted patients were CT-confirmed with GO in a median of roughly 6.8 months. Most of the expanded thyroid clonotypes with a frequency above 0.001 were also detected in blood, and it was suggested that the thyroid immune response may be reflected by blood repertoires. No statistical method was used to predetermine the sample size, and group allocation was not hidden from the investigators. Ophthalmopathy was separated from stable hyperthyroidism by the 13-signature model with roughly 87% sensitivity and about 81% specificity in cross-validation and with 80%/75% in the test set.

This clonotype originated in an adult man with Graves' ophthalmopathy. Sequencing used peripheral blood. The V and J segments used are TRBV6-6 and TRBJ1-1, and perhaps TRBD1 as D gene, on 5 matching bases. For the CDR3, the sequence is CASSYLIPGLNTEAFF. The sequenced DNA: TGTGCCAGCAGTTACCTAATACCGGGACTTAACACTGAAGCTTTCTTT.